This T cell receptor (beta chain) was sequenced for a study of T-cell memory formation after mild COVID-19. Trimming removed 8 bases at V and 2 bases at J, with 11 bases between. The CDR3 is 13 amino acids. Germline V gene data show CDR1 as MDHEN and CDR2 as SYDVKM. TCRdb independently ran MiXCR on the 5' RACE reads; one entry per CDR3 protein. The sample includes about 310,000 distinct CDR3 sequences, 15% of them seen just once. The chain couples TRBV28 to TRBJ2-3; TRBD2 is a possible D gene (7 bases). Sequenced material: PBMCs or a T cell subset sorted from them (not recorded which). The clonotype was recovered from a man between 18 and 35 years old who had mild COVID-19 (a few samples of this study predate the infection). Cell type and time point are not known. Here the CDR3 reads CASGRGATDTQYF. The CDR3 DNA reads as TGTGCCAGCGGTCGGGGGGCCACAGATACGCAGTATTTT.